The entry below describes one TCR beta chain. Its binding antigen is unknown. No quality values exist for individual bases; no much larger clone is one base distant. The germline V gene (reference sequence) provides CDR1 SEHNR and CDR2 FQNEAQ. V is clipped by 2 bases and J by 4 bases, and the sequence between their germline boundaries is 14 bases long. Measured from the cysteine to the phenylalanine, the CDR3 is 15 residues long. The sequence is cut down to CDR3 DNA, 45 bases in frame from base 1. The sample belongs to a study of cytomegalovirus exposure and HLA in healthy donors (dated by TCRdb to between 2016 and 2019). Notes on the research overall: According to a later analysis, one platform produced both the 100 to 150 validation repertoires and the 550 to 800 repertoires of the first cohort. The aim of the study was to test whether cataloging public T cell receptors could identify signatures of past pathogen exposure. Besides the first cohort of approximately 670 subjects, a separate validation cohort made up of over 100 different subjects was used. The study combined high-throughput TCR immunosequencing, statistical association of individual TCRs with disease status, and machine learning to predict cytomegalovirus infection status. Points the paper makes about the study in general: The classifier was reported to diagnose cytomegalovirus status with high specificity and sensitivity in both the original cohort and the validation cohort. A later analysis had no HLA typing for the validation cohort, so co-occurrence there was scored across all 130 or so repertoires. Most TCR sequences were observed very rarely across donors, whereas some public TCRs were present in many individuals. A few of the identified cytomegalovirus-associated TCR beta chains were confirmed in vitro to be specific for cytomegalovirus antigens. In the study, about 150 TCR beta chains were listed as associated with cytomegalovirus. The authors suggested that the approach could potentially be generalized to other disease states and immunological phenotypes. Of the cluster scores, about 94% were above 0 in a later analysis, which found that TCRs clustered in the first cohort also tended to co-occur in the 95 to 150 validation repertoires.

The receptor library was made with the immunoSEQ multiplex PCR assay. For the original study's pipeline: A statistical classification framework was built to diagnose cytomegalovirus status from the catalog of TCR beta chain sequences. The immuneACCESS repertoire file appears here via TCRdb, limited to in-frame rearrangements. These files lack a portion of the clones; in checked studies, under half of the deficit traces to unresolved V genes, and the cause of the others is not known. V and J calls and clone size are as listed in that table; D and trimming were resolved from the DNA. Recorded for this sample are about 250,000 clones; about 88% of them occurred a single time. The ten largest clones take up 9.5% to 15% of the sample. The donors were included in the validation cohort of 120 subjects, a group kept apart from the roughly 680-subject first cohort.

This sequence was found in a man aged 18 to 29 in good health and CMV-seropositive. Sequencing used PBMCs. The chain links TRBV7-9 with TRBJ2-5; TRBD1 might be the D gene, on 6 matching bases. The CDR3 reads as follows: CASSLRAGARETQYF. The base sequence is TGTGCCAGCAGCTTAAGGGCAGGGGCACGAGAGACCCAGTACTTC.